This entry lists 14 T cell receptor beta chains sequenced from one sample in a study of blood T cell repertoires in COVID-19. Produced via immunoSEQ multiplex PCR; TCRdb's table is partial and in-frame only. Of approximately 110,000 clones in the sample, about 88% were seen once. Sequenced input: peripheral blood. Receptors originate from a man aged 40-50 years with acute or convalescent COVID-19.

This sequence joins TRBV7-9 and TRBJ2-3; 8 nucleotides align to TRBD1. This CDR3 contains 15 residues. J gave up 0 bases and V 4 bases, and 3 bases lay outside the gene matches. Germline values: CDR1 SEHNR, CDR2 FQNEAQ (reference sequence). The CDR3 DNA reads TGTGCCAGCAGCTCGACAGGGGTCAGCACAGATACGCAGTATTTT. As protein: CASSSTGVSTDTQYF.

J is TRBJ1-5 and V is TRBV19, with 7 bases identical to TRBD1. J gave up 11 bases and V 1 base, and 8 bases lay outside the gene matches. Germline CDR1 is LNHDA and CDR2 is SQIVND (reference sequence). The length of the CDR3 is 14 residues. CDR3 sequence (DNA): TGTGCCAGTAGTATAGTTACACAGGGGAAGGCCCAGCATTTT. Its translation: CASSIVTQGKAQHF.

The chain has TRBV6-2 or TRBV6-3 and TRBJ2-3; 10 nucleotides agree with TRBD2. The trim removed 4 bases at V and 15 bases at J, leaving 4 bases unmatched. Germline V gives CDR1 MNHEY, CDR2 SVGEGT. The CDR3 loop spans 11 amino acids. As DNA, the CDR3 is TGTGCCAGCAGTTCACTAGCGGGAAGATATTTT. It specifies CASSSLAGRYF.

Points on this clone: Different DNA sequences within this sample yield the same CDR3. The chain combines TRBV28 with TRBJ1-3, with 7 bases that match TRBD1. Germline CDR1 MDHEN, CDR2 SYDVKM. The length of the CDR3 is 14 residues. With V trimmed by 5 bases and J by 4 bases, 5 bases remained unmatched. For the CDR3, the DNA is TGTGCCAGCAGTGACAGGGTAACAGGAAACACCATATATTTT. It specifies CASSDRVTGNTIYF.

This clone was counted a few times. The chain couples TRBV6-6 to TRBJ2-5; 13 bases are a match to TRBD2. CDR1 and CDR2 from the germline V gene are MNHNY and SVGAGI (reference sequence). Losses at the gene ends were 5 bases for V and 5 bases for J; bases not matched to a gene: 11. The CDR3 totals 17 residues. The CDR3 sequence is CASSPQLAGGPEETQYF. CDR3 in DNA: TGTGCCAGCAGTCCCCAACTAGCGGGGGGGCCTGAGGAGACCCAGTACTTC.

This clone was counted many times. CDR3 sequence reads: CASSRRHHYEQYF. The CDR3 DNA reads as TGTGCCAGCAGTAGGCGACACCACTACGAGCAGTACTTC. The V call is TRBV6-5, the J call TRBJ2-7, with unresolved D. Germline-derived CDR1 and CDR2 are MNHEY and SVGAGI. Trimming shortened V by 5 bases and J by 3 bases, and 11 bases separated the two germline ends. This CDR3 is 13 amino acids long.

The CDR3 DNA reads as TGTGCCAGCAGCTTATCGGCCCCTCAATCAGGGACCCAGTACTTC. Translating it yields CASSLSAPQSGTQYF. The J gene is TRBJ2-5, the V gene TRBV7-2; unclear D gene. V gave up 2 bases and J gave up 7 bases, with 17 bases separating them. The V gene's germline CDR1 is SGHTA and CDR2 FQGNSA. CDR3 length: 15 residues.

This chain joins TRBV28 and TRBJ2-5; D gene ambiguous. This CDR3 region has 14 residues. Trimming took 3 bases from V and 5 from J, leaving 13 bases between them. Germline assignment: CDR1 MDHEN and CDR2 SYDVKM. The CDR3 is CASSFGSYEETQYF. CDR3 bases: TGTGCCAGCAGTTTCGGTAGTTATGAGGAGACCCAGTACTTC.

The chain combines TRBV5-4 with TRBJ2-3, with a tentative D call TRBD1 (5 bases). V was pared by 1 base and J by 6 bases, with 12 bases between. Germline V gives CDR1 SGHNT, CDR2 YYREEE (reference sequence). The CDR3 runs to 14 residues. CDR3 sequence reads: CASSLTGSMDTQYF. CDR3 bases: TGTGCCAGCAGCTTGACAGGTAGTATGGATACGCAGTATTTT.

The V gene is TRBV2, the J gene TRBJ1-2, with D possibly TRBD1 on 6 matching bases. The CDR3 totals 13 residues. CDR1 is SNHLY, CDR2 FYNNEI, per germline. V was clipped by 3 bases and J by 4 bases, with 9 bases between them. The CDR3 DNA is TGTGCCAGCAGTGAGTCAGGGGCCTATGGCTACACCTTC. Amino acids: CASSESGAYGYTF.

This chain uses TRBV18 with TRBJ2-2; 7 bases are shared with TRBD1. The CDR3 totals 14 residues. Germline trimming cut 2 bases from V and 5 bases from J; bases unmatched to any gene: 2. The germline V gene has CDR1 KGHSH and CDR2 LQKENI. The CDR3 spells CASSPGTATGELFF. The DNA for the CDR3 is TGTGCCAGCTCACCAGGGACAGCGACCGGGGAGCTGTTTTTT.

This chain links TRBV28 with TRBJ2-4, with unresolved D. The V end was cut by 6 bases, the J end by 6 bases, with 9 bases between. This CDR3 comprises 12 residues. The germline V gene has CDR1 MDHEN and CDR2 SYDVKM. This CDR3 reads CASSLPRNIQYF. CDR3 in DNA: TGTGCCAGCAGCTTACCGCGAAACATTCAGTACTTC.

The V and J genes are TRBV14 and TRBJ2-5, with D perhaps matching TRBD1 (6 bases). Germline V gene sequence: CDR1 SGHDN, CDR2 FVKESK. The CDR3 has 14 amino acids. Between the trimmed V and J ends, which lost 2 bases and 4 bases, there was a span of 11 bases. CDR3 nucleotides: TGTGCCAGCAGCCAATACAGGGAAGGAGAGACCCAGTACTTC. This encodes CASSQYREGETQYF.

V usage is TRBV20-1 and J usage is TRBJ2-5, with D hard to call. Germline V gene sequence: CDR1 DFQATT, CDR2 SNEGSKA (reference sequence). The CDR3 sequence is 10 residues long. V was cut by 4 bases and J by 5 bases, with 5 bases left in between. CDR3 in DNA: TGCAGTGCTACCAGGGAGACCCAGTACTTC. Its protein is CSATRETQYF.